This T cell receptor (beta chain) was sequenced in a study of blood T cell repertoires in COVID-19. Study-wide context: T cells, B-cell-depleted T cells, or PBMCs provided the cDNA or gDNA that served as material.

This clone was recorded only once. V gave up 3 bases and J gave up 0 bases, with 13 bases separating them. CDR3 size: 17 residues. Germline V gene data show CDR1 as SGHRS and CDR2 as YFSETQ. Using immunoSEQ multiplex PCR, the repertoire was profiled, and TCRdb retains in-frame clones only, with some absent. This repertoire shows some 100,000 clones, roughly 86% found once; its top ten account for approximately 10%. The rearrangement joins TRBV5-1 to TRBJ2-6; tentatively, D is TRBD2 (5 bases). The source material was peripheral blood. The source is a man between 45 and 60 years old with acute or convalescent COVID-19. The CDR3, as DNA: TGCGCCAGCAGCTCCGGGGTTTCCCTCTCTGGGGCCAACGTCCTGACTTTC. Its protein product is CASSSGVSLSGANVLTF.